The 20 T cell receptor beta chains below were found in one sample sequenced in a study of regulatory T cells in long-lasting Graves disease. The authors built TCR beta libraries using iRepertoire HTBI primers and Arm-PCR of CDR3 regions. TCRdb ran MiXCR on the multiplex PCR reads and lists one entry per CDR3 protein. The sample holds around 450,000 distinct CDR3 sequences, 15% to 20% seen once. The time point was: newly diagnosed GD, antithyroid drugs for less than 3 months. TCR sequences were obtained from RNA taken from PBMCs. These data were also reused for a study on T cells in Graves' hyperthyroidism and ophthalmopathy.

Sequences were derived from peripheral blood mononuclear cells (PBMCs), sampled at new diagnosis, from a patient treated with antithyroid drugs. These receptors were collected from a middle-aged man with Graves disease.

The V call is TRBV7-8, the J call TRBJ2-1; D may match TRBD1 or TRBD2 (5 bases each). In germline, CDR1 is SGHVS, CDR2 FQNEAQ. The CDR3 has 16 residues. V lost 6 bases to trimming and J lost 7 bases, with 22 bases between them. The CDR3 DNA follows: TGTGCCAGCAGTATACGTCGGGACCAAGTTGAGAATGAGCAGTTCTTC. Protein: CASSIRRDQVENEQFF.

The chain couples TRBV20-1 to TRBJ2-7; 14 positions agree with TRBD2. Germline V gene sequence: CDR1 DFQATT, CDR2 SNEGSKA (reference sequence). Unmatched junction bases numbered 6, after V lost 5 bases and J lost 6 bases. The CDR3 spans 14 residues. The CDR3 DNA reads TGCAGTGCTTCTCCGGGACTAGCGGGAGTCGAGCAGTACTTC. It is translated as CSASPGLAGVEQYF.

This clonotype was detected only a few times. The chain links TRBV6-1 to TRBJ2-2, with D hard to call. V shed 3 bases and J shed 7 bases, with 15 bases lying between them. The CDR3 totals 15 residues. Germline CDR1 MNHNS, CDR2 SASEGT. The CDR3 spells CASSDGPNRHGELFF. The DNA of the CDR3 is TGTGCCAGCAGTGACGGCCCAAACCGGCACGGGGAGCTGTTTTTT.

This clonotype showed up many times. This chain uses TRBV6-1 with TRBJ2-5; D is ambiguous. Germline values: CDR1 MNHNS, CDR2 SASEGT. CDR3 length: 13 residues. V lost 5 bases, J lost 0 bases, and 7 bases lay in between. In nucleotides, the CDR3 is TGTGCCAGCAGTATTCTCGACCAAGAGACCCAGTACTTC. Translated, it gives CASSILDQETQYF.

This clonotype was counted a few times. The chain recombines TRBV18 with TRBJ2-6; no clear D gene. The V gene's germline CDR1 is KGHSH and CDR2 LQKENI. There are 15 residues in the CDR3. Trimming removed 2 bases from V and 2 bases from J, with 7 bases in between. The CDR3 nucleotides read TGTGCCAGCTCACCAATTACGGCTGGGGCCAACGTCCTGACTTTC. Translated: CASSPITAGANVLTF.

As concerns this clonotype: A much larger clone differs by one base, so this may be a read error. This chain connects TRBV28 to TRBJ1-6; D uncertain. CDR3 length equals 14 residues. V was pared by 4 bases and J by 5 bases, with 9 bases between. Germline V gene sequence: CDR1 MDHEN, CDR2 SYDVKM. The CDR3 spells CASSSPDNNSPLHF. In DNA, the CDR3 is TGTGCCAGCAGTTCACCCGACAATAATTCACCCCTCCACTTT.

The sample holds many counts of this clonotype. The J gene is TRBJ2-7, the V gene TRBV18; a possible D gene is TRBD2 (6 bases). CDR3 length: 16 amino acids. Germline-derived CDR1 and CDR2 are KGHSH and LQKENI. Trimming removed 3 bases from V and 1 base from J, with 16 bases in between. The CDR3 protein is CASSPGLGGMSYEQYF. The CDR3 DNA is TGTGCCAGCTCACCGGGTCTGGGAGGAATGTCCTACGAGCAGTACTTC.

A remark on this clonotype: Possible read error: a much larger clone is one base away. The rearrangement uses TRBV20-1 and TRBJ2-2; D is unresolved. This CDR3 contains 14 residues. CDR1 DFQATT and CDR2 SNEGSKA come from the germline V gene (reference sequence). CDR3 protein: CGATWRTNTGELFF. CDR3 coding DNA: TGCGGTGCTACGTGGCGAACGAACACCGGGGAGCTGTTTTTT.

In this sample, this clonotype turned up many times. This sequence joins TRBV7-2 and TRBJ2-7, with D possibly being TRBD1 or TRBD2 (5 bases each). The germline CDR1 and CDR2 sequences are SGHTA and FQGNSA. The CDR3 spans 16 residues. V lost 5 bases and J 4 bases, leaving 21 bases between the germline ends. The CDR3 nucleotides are TGTGCCAGCAGCCCTAGTGGGACGGCCCTGGGTTACGAGCAGTACTTC. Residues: CASSPSGTALGYEQYF.

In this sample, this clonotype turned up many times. DNA for the CDR3: TGCGCCAGCAGCTACTCCGGGACTAGCGCCTACAATGAGCAGTTCTTC. Encoded protein: CASSYSGTSAYNEQFF. This chain joins TRBV5-1 and TRBJ2-1; TRBD2 matches at 10 bases. Per germline, CDR1 SGHRS and CDR2 YFSETQ. The CDR3 covers 16 residues. The trim removed 3 bases at V and 2 bases at J, leaving 5 bases unmatched.

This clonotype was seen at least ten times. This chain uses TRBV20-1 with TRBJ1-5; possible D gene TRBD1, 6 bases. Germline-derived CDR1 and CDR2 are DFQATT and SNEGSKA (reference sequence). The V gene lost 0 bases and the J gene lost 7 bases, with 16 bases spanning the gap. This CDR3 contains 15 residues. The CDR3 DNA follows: TGCAGTGCTAGAGATAGCAGGGGAGGCGGACAGCCCCAGCATTTT. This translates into CSARDSRGGGQPQHF.

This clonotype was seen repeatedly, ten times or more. The CDR3: CASSLGTGPNTGELFF. The CDR3 nucleotides read TGTGCCAGCAGCTTAGGGACAGGCCCGAACACCGGGGAGCTGTTTTTT. V is TRBV11-2 and J is TRBJ2-2; TRBD1 aligns across 7 bases. Trimming at V came to 1 base and at J to 0 bases, leaving 2 bases not matched to a gene. This CDR3 has 16 amino acids. CDR1 and CDR2 from the germline V gene are SGHAT and FQNNGV.

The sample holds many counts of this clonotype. CDR3 loop: CASSLAAKGGNEQFF. The CDR3, as DNA: TGTGCCAGCAGTTTAGCGGCAAAGGGCGGCAATGAGCAGTTCTTC. This sequence joins TRBV12-3 or TRBV12-4 and TRBJ2-1; the D is unclear. With 0 bases removed from V and 6 bases from J, the gap between germline ends came to 12 bases. CDR3 length: 15 residues.

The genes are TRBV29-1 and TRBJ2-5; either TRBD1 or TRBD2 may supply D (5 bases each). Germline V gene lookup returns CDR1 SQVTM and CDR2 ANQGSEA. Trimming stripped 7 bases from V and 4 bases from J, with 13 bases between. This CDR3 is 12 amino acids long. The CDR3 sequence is CSAGNGGETQYF. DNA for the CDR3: TGCAGCGCCGGAAATGGGGGAGAGACCCAGTACTTC.

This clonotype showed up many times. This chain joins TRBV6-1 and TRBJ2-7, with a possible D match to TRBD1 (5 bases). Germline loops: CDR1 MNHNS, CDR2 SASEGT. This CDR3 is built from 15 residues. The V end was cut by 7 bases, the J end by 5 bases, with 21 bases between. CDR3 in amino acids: CASIGFYRSEDEQYF. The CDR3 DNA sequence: TGTGCCAGCATCGGTTTCTACAGGTCTGAAGACGAGCAGTACTTC.

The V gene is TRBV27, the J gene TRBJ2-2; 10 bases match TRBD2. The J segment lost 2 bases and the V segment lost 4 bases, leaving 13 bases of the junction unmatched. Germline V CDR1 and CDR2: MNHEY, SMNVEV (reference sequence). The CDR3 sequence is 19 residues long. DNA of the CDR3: TGTGCCAGCAGTTCAAGGCCCCTGACTAGCGGGCATAACACCGGGGAGCTGTTTTTT. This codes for CASSSRPLTSGHNTGELFF.

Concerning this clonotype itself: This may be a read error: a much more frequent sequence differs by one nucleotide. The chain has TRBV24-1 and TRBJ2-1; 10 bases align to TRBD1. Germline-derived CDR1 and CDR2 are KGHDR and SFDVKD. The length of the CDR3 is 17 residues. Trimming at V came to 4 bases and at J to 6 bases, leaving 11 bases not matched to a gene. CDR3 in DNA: TGTGCCACCAGTGACCCCCTGACAGGGGGCCCATGCAATGAGCAGTTCTTC. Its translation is CATSDPLTGGPCNEQFF.

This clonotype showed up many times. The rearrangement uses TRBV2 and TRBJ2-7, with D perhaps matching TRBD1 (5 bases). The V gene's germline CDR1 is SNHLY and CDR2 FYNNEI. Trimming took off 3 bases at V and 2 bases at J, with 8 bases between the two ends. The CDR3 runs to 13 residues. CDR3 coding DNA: TGTGCCAGCAGTGAGGGGCCGACCTACGAGCAGTACTTC. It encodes CASSEGPTYEQYF.

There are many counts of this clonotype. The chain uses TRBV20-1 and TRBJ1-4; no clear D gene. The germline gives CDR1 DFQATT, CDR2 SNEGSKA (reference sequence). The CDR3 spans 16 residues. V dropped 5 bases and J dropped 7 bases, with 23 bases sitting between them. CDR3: CSAGGRRWGAVEKLFF. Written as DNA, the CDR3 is TGCAGTGCTGGAGGCAGGCGTTGGGGAGCAGTTGAAAAACTGTTTTTT.

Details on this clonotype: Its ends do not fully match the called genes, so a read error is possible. The CDR3 sequence is CASSPHREDAQYF. CDR3 nucleotide sequence: TGTGCCAGCAGCCCGCATAGGGAAGATGCGCAGTATTTT. The rearrangement uses TRBV5-4 and TRBJ2-3; D is ambiguous. Germline-derived CDR1 and CDR2 are SGHNT and YYREEE (reference sequence). The CDR3 is 13 amino acids.